This TCR beta chain was captured in a study of blood T cell repertoires in COVID-19 (dated by TCRdb to about 2020). A note on the overall study: Samples covering the acute and convalescent phases of COVID-19 were provided by collaborators in the United States, Italy and Spain. The material from the prospective study consisted of cDNA or gDNA derived from T cells, B-cell-depleted T cells, or PBMCs. Subjects who had been exposed to COVID-19, were actively infected with it, or had recovered from it provided the deeply sampled blood TCRbeta repertoires that made up the dataset. The repertoires were made available in a free public database intended to serve as a resource for research on the immune response to SARS-CoV-2. Samples came from the ongoing ImmuneRACE study (first 160 participants) plus 1,254 subjects from 6 global collaborators. Nearly every sample came with metadata listing a de-identified subject ID, COVID-19 status, age in years and sex. Where HLA class I and class II types were available, the types were taken from metadata supplied by the sample provider, not from assay-based typing.

Study-level results and caveats: Clinical and demographic metadata were provided uncurated, with the amount varying by source and participant.

About this clone itself: Its antigen specificity is not known. Qualities for individual bases were not recorded, and no much larger clone is one base off.

One collaborating source in Seattle enrolled patients during active infection and followed them longitudinally through the course of disease. The collaborating institutions used their own protocols to collect whole blood in K2EDTA tubes. For TCRbeta analysis, collaborators shipped samples as frozen whole blood, isolated PBMCs, or DNA extracted from either of those sample types. TCRbeta CDR3 regions were amplified from genomic DNA by means of the immunoSEQ Assay, a bias-controlled multiplex PCR. The original pipeline was this. Nucleated cell counts per sample were estimated from amplification of reference gene primers within the assay. Sequence reads were collapsed and filtered to measure the absolute abundance of every unique TCRbeta CDR3 rearrangement. For each sample, productive Simpson clonality was calculated as the square root of Simpson's diversity index over productive rearrangements. Imported from immuneACCESS, the table was reduced by TCRdb to in-frame sequences with V and J called. These copies leave out some clones; in studies compared against another copy, an unresolved V gene accounts for under half, and the cause of the remainder is not known. V and J calls and clone size come straight from that table; D and trimming were deduced from the DNA. For this sample there are around 57,000 clones; 75% to 90% appear just once. The ten largest clonotypes hold 22% of the sample.

Looking up the germline V gene (reference sequence) yields CDR1 SGHNT and CDR2 YYREEE. V trim: 6 bases; J trim: 5 bases; unmatched bases: 7. CDR3 length: 13 amino acids, cysteine to phenylalanine. Kept here is only the CDR3 DNA, which spans 39 bases and is read in frame from base 1. The TCR sequence derives from a woman of 80 years or more with COVID-19, enrolled during active disease. Material: peripheral blood. The chain is made from TRBV5-4 and TRBJ1-2; TRBD1 agrees with 7 junctional bases. The sequenced DNA: TGTGCCAGCATGGTAGCAGGGGGATATGGCTACACCTTC. It codes for CASMVAGGYGYTF. Beyond the CDR3, the reference TRBV5-4 and TRBJ1-2 genes provide the residues; the full variable domain reads: ETGVTQSPTHLIKTRGQQVTLRCSSQSGHNTVSWYQQALGQGPQFIFQYYREEENGRGNFPPRFSGLQFPNYSSELNVNALELDDSALYLCASMVAGGYGYTFGSGTRLTVV.